Shown below are 17 T cell receptor beta chains from a single sample sequenced in a study of blood T cell repertoires in COVID-19. TCRdb's table, derived via immunoSEQ multiplex PCR, lists solely in-frame clones and lacks some. This table holds under 250,000 clones, around 81% found once. The specimen was PBMCs or T cells enriched from blood (not recorded which). These receptors were taken from a young man with acute COVID-19.

The count of this clone is one. The CDR3 protein is CASSLTGPANYGYTF. The CDR3 nucleotides read TGTGCCAGCAGCTTAACAGGGCCAGCTAACTATGGCTACACCTTC. The rearrangement uses TRBV7-2 and TRBJ1-2; perhaps TRBD1 as D (6 bases). CDR3 length: 15 residues. V gave up 2 bases and J gave up 0 bases, with 10 bases separating them. Germline lookup yields CDR1 SGHTA and CDR2 FQGNSA.

This sequence joins TRBV9 and TRBJ1-6; TRBD1 agrees at 10 bases. This CDR3 contains 14 residues. The germline V gene encodes CDR1 SGDLS and CDR2 YYNGEE. J gave up 9 bases and V 7 bases, and 7 bases lay outside the gene matches. CDR3 sequence: CASGQGVVASPLHF. The DNA for the CDR3 is TGTGCCAGCGGACAGGGGGTGGTCGCTTCACCCCTCCACTTT.

The chain uses TRBV6-1 and TRBJ2-3; 12 nucleotides agree with TRBD2. The CDR3 extends over 16 amino acids. Germline V lookup: CDR1 MNHNS, CDR2 SASEGT. Trimming at V came to 4 bases and at J to 1 base, leaving 3 bases not matched to a gene. The CDR3 DNA reads as TGTGCCAGCAGTGCCCGGACTAGCGGGGGCACAGATACGCAGTATTTT. Translation: CASSARTSGGTDTQYF.

This clone was detected a few times. The V call is TRBV7-6, the J call TRBJ2-3; 15 bases are shared with TRBD2. From germline, CDR1 is SGHVS and CDR2 FNYEAQ. The CDR3 is 17 amino acids. Trimming at V came to 1 base and at J to 5 bases, leaving 4 bases not matched to a gene. The CDR3 nucleotides read TGTGCCAGCAGCTTAGGGACTAGCGGGGGGGCAATAGATACGCAGTATTTT. This gives the protein CASSLGTSGGAIDTQYF.

The rearrangement links TRBV25-1 to TRBJ1-3, with D unclear. Trimming cost V 4 bases and J 0 bases, with 4 bases left between them. The germline V gene encodes CDR1 MGHDK and CDR2 SYGVNS. The CDR3 length is 13 residues. The CDR3, as DNA: TGTGCCAGCAGTGCGGGCTCTGGAAACACCATATATTTT. It translates to CASSAGSGNTIYF. The full variable domain, with the rest looked up from reference TRBV25-1 and TRBJ1-3, is EADIYQTPRYLVIGTGKKITLECSQTMGHDKMYWYQQDPGMELHLIHYSYGVNSTEKGDLSSESTVSRIRTEHFPLTLESARPSHTSQYLCASSAGSGNTIYFGEGSWLTVV.

V gene TRBV12-3 or TRBV12-4 combines with J gene TRBJ2-7; D unresolved. The CDR3 runs to 13 residues. Trimming cost V 3 bases and J 5 bases, with 11 bases left between them. CDR3 region: CASSLSGPNEQYF. CDR3 DNA sequence: TGTGCCAGCAGTTTGAGTGGTCCGAACGAGCAGTACTTC.

The J gene is TRBJ2-2, the V gene TRBV10-1, with D maybe TRBD1 (5 bases). Germline loops: CDR1 WNHNN, CDR2 SYGVQD (reference sequence). Trimming left V 4 bases short and J 2 bases short, with 11 bases between. This CDR3 contains 15 residues. CDR3 sequence: CASSAVTGNTGELFF. CDR3 DNA: TGCGCCAGCAGTGCGGTAACAGGAAACACCGGGGAGCTGTTTTTT.

V gene TRBV30 combines with J gene TRBJ1-2; unclear D gene. Germline loops: CDR1 GTSNPN, CDR2 SVGIG (reference sequence). This CDR3 is built from 11 residues. Trimming left V 6 bases short and J 7 bases short, with 12 bases between. The CDR3 sequence is CACHGLSGYTF. CDR3 DNA: TGTGCCTGCCACGGTCTCTCTGGCTACACCTTC. The full variable domain, completed using reference TRBV30 and TRBJ1-2, is SQTIHQWPATLVQPVGSPLSLECTVEGTSNPNLYWYRQAAGRGLQLLFYSVGIGQISSEVPQNLSASRPQDRQFILSSKKLLLSDSGFYLCACHGLSGYTFGSGTRLTVV.

A single count supports this clone. This rearrangement joins TRBV5-1 to TRBJ2-1; 9 bases are a match to TRBD1. This CDR3 region has 15 residues. The junction had 4 bases not matched to a gene; V was cut back by 3 bases and J by 3 bases. Germline CDR1 and CDR2: SGHRS and YFSETQ. For the CDR3, the DNA is TGCGCCAGCAGCTGGGACAGGGTGGGCTACAATGAGCAGTTCTTC. Amino acid sequence: CASSWDRVGYNEQFF. The complete variable domain, with remaining parts taken from reference TRBV5-1 and TRBJ2-1, reads KAGVTQTPRYLIKTRGQQVTLSCSPISGHRSVSWYQQTPGQGLQFLFEYFSETQRNKGNFPGRFSGRQFSNSRSEMNVSTLELGDSALYLCASSWDRVGYNEQFFGPGTRLTVL.

The chain links TRBV5-1 to TRBJ1-2, with 7 positions matching TRBD1. The V gene's germline CDR1 is SGHRS and CDR2 YFSETQ. Trimming took 0 bases from V and 8 from J; bases not matched to a gene: 4. The CDR3 extends over 13 amino acids. The CDR3 spells CASSLVGGSGYTF. CDR3 sequence (DNA): TGCGCCAGCAGCTTGGTAGGGGGCTCGGGCTACACCTTC.

The count of this clone is one. The chain combines TRBV6-1 with TRBJ1-5; D is possibly TRBD1 (5 bases). CDR3 size: 16 residues. Germline V lookup: CDR1 MNHNS, CDR2 SASEGT. The V gene lost 2 bases and the J gene lost 2 bases, with 13 bases spanning the gap. The CDR3 coding sequence is TGTGCCAGCAGTGAAAGGCAGGGTCCGGGCAATCAGCCCCAGCATTTT. Protein: CASSERQGPGNQPQHF.

This clone was recorded only once. The genes are TRBV6-1 and TRBJ1-2; 12 bases fit TRBD1. Per germline, CDR1 MNHNS and CDR2 SASEGT. This CDR3 spans 16 amino acids. The J segment lost 2 bases and the V segment lost 4 bases, leaving 5 bases of the junction unmatched. The CDR3 loop is CASSVGQGAGNYGYTF. The CDR3 nucleotides are TGTGCCAGCAGTGTGGGACAGGGGGCGGGAAACTATGGCTACACCTTC.

For the CDR3, the DNA is TGTGCCAGCAGTGAAACAGCTCATAATTCACCCCTCCACTTT. It codes for CASSETAHNSPLHF. The chain couples TRBV6-4 to TRBJ1-6; no definite D call. CDR3 length: 14 residues. Trimming pared 3 bases from V and 5 bases from J, leaving 8 bases between. From germline, CDR1 is MRHNA and CDR2 SNTAGT.

The CDR3 spells CASSVVGSSTDTQYF. CDR3 nucleotides: TGTGCCAGCAGCGTCGTTGGCTCTAGCACAGATACGCAGTATTTT. V and J are TRBV9 and TRBJ2-3; D not certain. From germline, CDR1 is SGDLS and CDR2 YYNGEE. This CDR3 contains 15 residues. The germline V and J ends were trimmed by 2 bases and 0 bases, with 10 bases remaining between them.

The chain links TRBV30 to TRBJ2-3; 10 bases line up with TRBD2. V was pared by 6 bases and J by 1 base, with 4 bases of the junction left unmatched. The CDR3 runs 14 residues. Germline V CDR1 and CDR2: GTSNPN, SVGIG (reference sequence). The CDR3, as DNA: TGTGCCTGCAGCGGGGGGGCGGGCACAGATACGCAGTATTTT. Translated, it gives CACSGGAGTDTQYF.

This chain uses TRBV4-1 with TRBJ1-1, with unresolved D. Trimming took 1 base from V and 3 from J, leaving 15 bases between them. The germline gives CDR1 MGHRA, CDR2 YSYEKL. This CDR3 comprises 16 residues. The CDR3 protein is CASSQVAPNADTEAFF. For the CDR3, the DNA is TGCGCCAGCAGCCAAGTAGCCCCTAATGCGGACACTGAAGCTTTCTTT.

The chain has TRBV7-2 and TRBJ2-7, with a tentative D call TRBD2 (5 bases). CDR3 size: 12 residues. The ends were cut back, 5 bases at V and 3 bases at J, with 8 bases in the middle. Per germline, CDR1 SGHTA and CDR2 FQGNSA. CDR3 nucleotides: TGTGCCAGCAGCGCCGCGGGCTACGAGCAGTACTTC. Encoded protein: CASSAAGYEQYF. The entire variable domain, with the rest obtained from reference TRBV7-2 and TRBJ2-7, is as follows: GAGVSQSPSNKVTEKGKDVELRCDPISGHTALYWYRQSLGQGLEFLIYFQGNSAPDKSGLPSDRFSAERTGGSVSTLTIQRTQQEDSAVYLCASSAAGYEQYFGPGTRLTVT.